Presented here are 22 T cell receptor beta chains from one specimen sequenced in a study of blood T cell repertoires in COVID-19. TCRdb keeps only in-frame clones here, not all; method: immunoSEQ multiplex PCR. Of a few hundred thousand clones detected, around nine tenths appear once; the ten largest clones hold approximately 14%. The specimen was peripheral blood. The receptors here all came from a woman aged 70-85 years with COVID-19, enrolled during active disease.

V gene TRBV7-8 combines with J gene TRBJ1-1; the D gene is possibly TRBD1 (6 bases). Germline values: CDR1 SGHVS, CDR2 FQNEAQ. V dropped 5 bases and J dropped 4 bases, with 14 bases sitting between them. CDR3 size: 14 residues. The CDR3 DNA follows: TGTGCCAGCAGCAAAGGATTAGGGGGCACTGAAGCTTTCTTT. Its translation is CASSKGLGGTEAFF. Together with reference TRBV7-8 and TRBJ1-1, the CDR3 gives the full variable domain: GAGVSQSPRYKVAKRGQDVALRCDPISGHVSLFWYQQALGQGPEFLTYFQNEAQLDKSGLPSDRFFAERPEGSVSTLKIQRTQQEDSAVYLCASSKGLGGTEAFFGQGTRLTVV.

This chain uses TRBV5-4 with TRBJ1-1, with D uncertain. The CDR3 length is 14 residues. Germline V gene sequence: CDR1 SGHNT, CDR2 YYREEE (reference sequence). Deletions cut 4 bases from V and 6 bases from J, with 16 bases between. The CDR3 bases are TGTGCCAGCAGCCCCCGCGGCGGGCTCCCTGAAGCTTTCTTT. It is translated as CASSPRGGLPEAFF.

This clone was observed at least ten times. The rearrangement uses TRBV19 and TRBJ2-1; 13 nucleotides align to TRBD2. V shed 3 bases, J shed 6 bases, and the junction held 2 bases outside the gene matches. CDR1 and CDR2 (germline): LNHDA, SQIVND (reference sequence). The CDR3 is 15 amino acids. The CDR3 region is CASSITSGGANEQFF. The CDR3 DNA sequence: TGTGCCAGTAGTATCACTAGCGGGGGGGCCAATGAGCAGTTCTTC.

The V call is TRBV9, the J call TRBJ2-1, with 9 bases lining up with TRBD1. The germline V gene encodes CDR1 SGDLS and CDR2 YYNGEE. This CDR3 region has 13 residues. After removal of 3 bases from V and 8 bases from J, the junction contained 3 bases not matched to a gene. CDR3 bases: TGTGCCAGCAGCGGGACAGGGGTTCATGAGCAGTTCTTC. This sequence encodes CASSGTGVHEQFF.

This chain connects TRBV7-9 to TRBJ2-1; D ambiguous. Looked up from germline, CDR1 is SEHNR and CDR2 is FQNEAQ (reference sequence). The CDR3 extends over 13 amino acids. The germline V and J ends were trimmed by 1 base and 8 bases, with 9 bases remaining between them. The CDR3, as DNA: TGTGCCAGCAGCTTAGTTTGGGCCCATGAGCAGTTCTTC. Encoded protein: CASSLVWAHEQFF.

The chain links TRBV6-6 to TRBJ1-2; no clear D gene. Germline V gene data show CDR1 as MNHNY and CDR2 as SVGAGI (reference sequence). V lost 7 bases, J lost 4 bases, and 7 bases lay in between. The CDR3 consists of 11 residues. CDR3 sequence reads: CASKRGYGYTF. CDR3 DNA: TGTGCCAGCAAACGAGGCTATGGCTACACCTTC.

The chain couples TRBV28 to TRBJ1-2, with 8 bases lining up with TRBD1. V was clipped by 3 bases and J by 7 bases; unmatched bases: 10. CDR3 length: 15 residues. CDR1 and CDR2 (germline): MDHEN, SYDVKM. DNA for the CDR3: TGTGCCAGCAGTTTCAGACAGGGGATGGTGAGTGGCTACACCTTC. Its protein is CASSFRQGMVSGYTF.

This chain joins TRBV12-3 or TRBV12-4 and TRBJ1-5; TRBD1 agrees at 7 bases. Trimming removed 3 bases from V and 7 bases from J; junction bases left unmatched: 3. CDR3 length equals 13 residues. CDR3 DNA: TGTGCCAGCAGTTTTGACAGGGACCAGCCCCAGCATTTT. Translating gives CASSFDRDQPQHF.

The chain employs TRBV5-4 and TRBJ2-5; 10 bases agree with TRBD2. The CDR3 spans 15 residues. Trimming removed 4 bases from V and 3 bases from J; junction bases left unmatched: 6. CDR1 and CDR2 from the germline V gene are SGHNT and YYREEE (reference sequence). CDR3 coding DNA: TGTGCCAGCAGCCCGGCTACTAGCGGGAAAGAGACCCAGTACTTC. Translating it yields CASSPATSGKETQYF. Combining the CDR3 with reference TRBV5-4 and TRBJ2-5 gives the whole variable domain ETGVTQSPTHLIKTRGQQVTLRCSSQSGHNTVSWYQQALGQGPQFIFQYYREEENGRGNFPPRFSGLQFPNYSSELNVNALELDDSALYLCASSPATSGKETQYFGPGTRLLVL.

The rearrangement joins TRBV29-1 to TRBJ2-3; 9 bases fit TRBD1. The CDR3 extends over 15 amino acids. V dropped 4 bases and J dropped 5; count of bases not matched to a gene: 10. Looked up from germline, CDR1 is SQVTM and CDR2 is ANQGSEA. DNA of the CDR3: TGCAGCGTTGCCGTGACAGGGGGTCATGGAGATACGCAGTATTTT. Translation gives CSVAVTGGHGDTQYF.

This chain connects TRBV27 to TRBJ1-1, with D unclear. This CDR3 region has 18 residues. CDR1 is MNHEY, CDR2 SMNVEV, per germline (reference sequence). The V and J ends lost 0 bases and 0 bases respectively, with 17 bases between them. CDR3 amino acids: CASSLSMPRGIMNTEAFF. CDR3 coding DNA: TGTGCCAGCAGTTTATCGATGCCGCGCGGTATTATGAACACTGAAGCTTTCTTT.

This clone was recorded once. The chain has TRBV27 and TRBJ1-2; 8 nucleotides align to TRBD1. V lost 4 bases to trimming and J lost 6 bases; unmatched junction nucleotides: 10. Germline V gene sequence: CDR1 MNHEY, CDR2 SMNVEV (reference sequence). The CDR3 contains 15 residues. CDR3 sequence: CASSSGQGGRDGYTF. DNA for the CDR3: TGTGCCAGCAGTTCTGGACAGGGAGGTAGAGATGGCTACACCTTC.

The chain couples TRBV5-8 to TRBJ2-1, with D perhaps matching TRBD1 (6 bases). This CDR3 has 14 residues. Germline values: CDR1 SGHTS, CDR2 YDEGEE. V shed 4 bases and J shed 3 bases, with 11 bases lying between them. This chain's CDR3 is CASSPQGYYNEQFF. DNA of the CDR3: TGTGCCAGCAGCCCACAGGGCTACTACAATGAGCAGTTCTTC.

The V gene is TRBV6-5, the J gene TRBJ2-5; D may be TRBD2 (5 bases). The CDR3 covers 15 residues. From germline, CDR1 is MNHEY and CDR2 SVGAGI. V shed 1 base and J shed 9 bases, with 18 bases lying between them. The DNA for the CDR3 is TGTGCCAGCAGTTACTTTCCTAATAGGGAGAGACCCCAGTACTTC. Translated, it gives CASSYFPNRERPQYF.

The chain recombines TRBV27 with TRBJ2-6; D is unclear. This CDR3 has 14 residues. In germline, CDR1 is MNHEY, CDR2 SMNVEV (reference sequence). Trimming pared 4 bases from V and 0 bases from J, leaving 4 bases between. CDR3 DNA sequence: TGTGCCAGCAGTTACGGCTCTGGGGCCAACGTCCTGACTTTC. Residues: CASSYGSGANVLTF.

This clone was seen a handful of times. The chain's CDR3 is CASSFSGVQYEQYF. DNA of the CDR3: TGCGCCAGCAGCTTTAGCGGGGTACAGTACGAGCAGTACTTC. The chain joins TRBV5-1 to TRBJ2-7; 8 nucleotides line up with TRBD2. CDR1 is SGHRS and CDR2 is YFSETQ in the germline V gene. V trimming: 2 bases; J trimming: 4 bases; junction bases outside the gene matches: 5. This CDR3 has 14 residues.

This chain links TRBV27 with TRBJ1-2; no definite D call. The CDR3 is made up of 15 amino acids. Germline loops: CDR1 MNHEY, CDR2 SMNVEV (reference sequence). The V gene lost 6 bases and the J gene lost 10 bases, with 24 bases spanning the gap. The CDR3 protein is CASSSGDGPYRIYTF. In DNA, the CDR3 is TGTGCCAGCAGCTCTGGAGACGGCCCCTACCGTATCTACACCTTC.

This rearrangement joins TRBV27 to TRBJ1-5; the D gene is possibly TRBD1 (5 bases). Germline values: CDR1 MNHEY, CDR2 SMNVEV (reference sequence). V was pared by 0 bases and J by 2 bases, with 11 bases between. The CDR3 is 16 residues long. In DNA, the CDR3 is TGTGCCAGCAGTTTATCGCGGGGGGACGGCAATCAGCCCCAGCATTTT. Its protein is CASSLSRGDGNQPQHF.

The chain combines TRBV19 with TRBJ1-1; D uncertain. Germline CDR1 is LNHDA and CDR2 is SQIVND (reference sequence). This CDR3 has 15 amino acids. Between the trimmed V and J ends, which lost 7 bases and 1 base, there was a span of 16 bases. The CDR3 sequence: CASTLSPGRNTEAFF. CDR3 DNA: TGTGCCAGTACCCTATCGCCGGGGAGGAACACTGAAGCTTTCTTT.

The V gene is TRBV5-1, the J gene TRBJ1-2; the D is unclear. Between the trimmed V and J ends, which lost 0 bases and 3 bases, there was a span of 12 bases. CDR1 and CDR2 from the germline V gene are SGHRS and YFSETQ. The CDR3 totals 15 residues. DNA for the CDR3: TGCGCCAGCAGCTTGGTAGGTCAGGCCGACTATGGCTACACCTTC. Translated: CASSLVGQADYGYTF.

The CDR3 coding sequence is TGTGCCAGCAGTCCACCGTGGCGGGGATATAGCAATCAGCCCCAGCATTTT. Translated: CASSPPWRGYSNQPQHF. The chain recombines TRBV28 with TRBJ1-5; D not resolved. This CDR3 comprises 17 residues. Germline V CDR1 and CDR2: MDHEN, SYDVKM. Trimming stripped 5 bases from V and 0 bases from J, with 17 bases between.

V usage is TRBV2 and J usage is TRBJ1-2, with TRBD1 as a possible D gene (5 bases). CDR1 SNHLY and CDR2 FYNNEI come from the germline V gene. V lost 3 bases and J 2 bases, leaving 7 bases between the germline ends. The CDR3 spans 13 residues. The CDR3 is CASSDTGNYGYTF. The DNA of the CDR3 is TGTGCCAGCAGTGACACAGGAAACTATGGCTACACCTTC.